This TCR beta chain is from a study of blood T cell repertoires in COVID-19. Generated by immunoSEQ multiplex PCR, the TCRdb table keeps only in-frame clones and is missing some. The repertoire holds 200,000 or so clones, with around 84% as singletons. V was clipped by 4 bases and J by 1 base, with 16 bases between them. CDR1 and CDR2 (germline): SEHNR, FQNEAQ (reference sequence). The CDR3 sequence is 16 residues long. V and J are TRBV7-9 and TRBJ1-2, with D possibly matching TRBD1 (5 bases). This TCR was recovered from a man over 45 with acute or convalescent COVID-19. What was sequenced was peripheral blood. CDR3 in amino acids: CASSYGAGLINYGYTF. The DNA for the CDR3 is TGTGCCAGCAGCTATGGGGCGGGACTGATTAACTATGGCTACACCTTC. The complete variable domain, with remaining parts taken from reference TRBV7-9 and TRBJ1-2, reads DTGVSQNPRHKITKRGQNVTFRCDPISEHNRLYWYRQTLGQGPEFLTYFQNEAQLEKSRLLSDRFSAERPKGSFSTLEIQRTEQGDSAMYLCASSYGAGLINYGYTFGSGTRLTVV.